This passage covers 21 T cell receptor beta chains from one sample sequenced in a study of T cells after yellow fever vaccination. In TCRdb, the 5' RACE reads were re-called with MiXCR into one record per CDR3 protein. Among about 310,000 distinct CDR3 sequences listed, around 4% were seen once. The input for sequencing was PBMCs, taken on the day of the yellow fever booster vaccination. These receptors all stem from a man between 18 and 35 years old who received the YFV17D yellow fever vaccine.

This rearrangement joins TRBV6-5 to TRBJ2-7, with D possibly TRBD2 on 6 matching bases. The CDR3 runs to 13 residues. The V end lost 2 bases, the J end lost 3 bases, and 8 bases lay between the germline ends. Germline-derived CDR1 and CDR2 are MNHEY and SVGAGI. The CDR3 bases are TGTGCCAGCAGTTACGACGGGGGCTACGAGCAGTACGTC. It codes for CASSYDGGYEQYV.

A few counts support this clonotype. The J gene is TRBJ2-7, the V gene TRBV6-1; TRBD2 might be the D (6 bases). The CDR3 runs to 14 residues. Between the trimmed V and J ends, which lost 6 bases and 6 bases, there was a span of 18 bases. CDR1 is MNHNS, CDR2 SASEGT, per germline. As DNA, the CDR3 is TGTGCCAGCAGCCCCGGGACTGCCGCACTCGAGCAGTACGTC. Translation: CASSPGTAALEQYV.

This clonotype was detected ten times or more. This chain joins TRBV7-3 and TRBJ2-7, with 7 bases lining up with TRBD2. From germline, CDR1 is SGHTA and CDR2 FQGTGA. J gave up 4 bases and V 1 base, and 1 base lay outside the gene matches. The CDR3 covers 13 residues. The CDR3 protein is CASSLSGGYEQYV. In nucleotides, the CDR3 is TGTGCCAGCAGCTTAAGCGGGGGTTACGAGCAGTACGTC.

The rearrangement uses TRBV25-1 and TRBJ2-3; TRBD1 might be the D (5 bases). The V end lost 5 bases, the J end lost 4 bases, and 22 bases lay between the germline ends. The CDR3 has 17 amino acids. Germline values: CDR1 MGHDK, CDR2 SYGVNS. CDR3 in amino acids: CASSQRTVGEGADTQYF. In DNA form, the CDR3 reads TGTGCCAGCAGTCAGAGGACCGTAGGGGAAGGAGCAGATACGCAGTATTTT.

This clonotype was found a few times. The V call is TRBV19, the J call TRBJ1-1; tentative D call: TRBD1 (6 bases). Germline-derived CDR1 and CDR2 are LNHDA and SQIVND (reference sequence). There are 13 residues in the CDR3. In nucleotides, the CDR3 is TGTGCAACCCGTGTAGCGTGGAGGGGGGAAGCTTTCTTT. It yields the protein CATRVAWRGEAFF.

In its sample, this clonotype was seen a few times. The chain joins TRBV30 to TRBJ2-3; TRBD2 is a possible D gene (6 bases). From germline, CDR1 is GTSNPN and CDR2 SVGIG (reference sequence). Trimming left V 8 bases short and J 1 base short, with 13 bases between. There are 13 residues in the CDR3. The CDR3 sequence: CARGAHGTDTQYF. CDR3 DNA: TGTGCCCGCGGGGCCCACGGCACAGATACGCAGTATTTT.

This clonotype was detected many times. CDR3 sequence (DNA): TGTGCCAGCAGGGACGTGGGGGGGTGGACTGAAGCTTTCTTT. Translating it yields CASRDVGGWTEAFF. The chain couples TRBV6-5 to TRBJ1-1; D might be TRBD1 (5 bases). CDR3 size: 14 residues. V lost 6 bases to trimming and J lost 5 bases, with 16 bases between them. CDR1 is MNHEY and CDR2 is SVGAGI in the germline V gene.

This clonotype was counted many times. The rearrangement links TRBV7-2 to TRBJ1-1; D not resolved. Trimming took 9 bases from V and 1 from J, leaving 12 bases between them. This CDR3 has 13 residues. Germline values: CDR1 SGHTA, CDR2 FQGNSA. In DNA form, the CDR3 reads TGTGCCAGTCATAAACAACCGAACACTGAAGCTTTCTTT. It yields the protein CASHKQPNTEAFF.

This clonotype occurred many times. V and J are TRBV20-1 and TRBJ2-4; 10 bases are shared with TRBD2. Per germline, CDR1 DFQATT and CDR2 SNEGSKA (reference sequence). There are 18 residues in the CDR3. The V gene end was trimmed by 0 bases and the J gene end by 10 bases; junction bases not matched to a gene: 18. The CDR3 coding sequence is TGCAGTGCTAGAGATATTGATCGGACTAGCGGCCAACATTTAATTCAGTACTTC. This encodes CSARDIDRTSGQHLIQYF.

This clonotype appeared a few times. The chain recombines TRBV28 with TRBJ2-7, with TRBD2 identical over 11 bases. Unmatched junction bases numbered 6, after V lost 2 bases and J lost 0 bases. The CDR3 runs 17 residues. Germline values: CDR1 MDHEN, CDR2 SYDVKM. The CDR3 sequence: CASSLDRLAGSSYEQYV. In DNA form, the CDR3 reads TGTGCCAGCAGTTTAGACAGACTAGCGGGGAGCTCCTACGAGCAGTACGTC.

This clonotype was found a few times. The chain recombines TRBV7-3 with TRBJ1-1; the D gene is possibly TRBD1 (5 bases). Trimming removed 5 bases from V and 8 bases from J, with 15 bases in between. Looked up from germline, CDR1 is SGHTA and CDR2 is FQGTGA. The CDR3 sequence is 13 residues long. This CDR3 reads CASSPPGRGEAFF. CDR3 in DNA: TGTGCCAGCAGCCCCCCGGGACGGGGAGAAGCTTTCTTT.

The gene calls are TRBV14 and TRBJ2-5; D is ambiguous. In germline, CDR1 is SGHDN, CDR2 FVKESK. The V and J ends lost 1 base and 3 bases respectively, with 6 bases between them. CDR3 length equals 13 residues. This CDR3 is CASSQVWEETQYF. In DNA, the CDR3 is TGTGCCAGCAGCCAAGTCTGGGAAGAGACCCAGTACTTC.

The sample holds many counts of this clonotype. This rearrangement joins TRBV7-2 to TRBJ1-1, with D tentatively TRBD1 (5 bases). V was pared by 5 bases and J by 10 bases, with 17 bases between. CDR3 length: 13 residues. Germline V gene data show CDR1 as SGHTA and CDR2 as FQGNSA. The CDR3, as DNA: TGTGCCAGCAGCCCTGGGCCTTCCCAGGGAGCTTTCTTT. This gives the protein CASSPGPSQGAFF.

This clonotype was counted a few times. The V and J genes are TRBV21-1 and TRBJ2-5; TRBD1, the table's D call, lacks a check against the DNA. TRBV21-1 is assigned pseudogene status. This CDR3 comprises 16 residues. CDR3 sequence: CASSKGVSLGGETQYF. In DNA form, the CDR3 reads TGTGCCAGCAGCAAAGGAGTGTCCCTGGGGGGAGAGACCCAGTACTTC.

The gene calls are TRBV6-2 or TRBV6-3 and TRBJ1-2; D might be TRBD1 (6 bases). Trimming took off 4 bases at V and 1 base at J, with 25 bases between the two ends. The length of the CDR3 is 19 residues. Per germline, CDR1 MNHEY and CDR2 SVGEGT. The CDR3 DNA reads TGTGCCAGCAGTTCGGATGTTGGGGGCAGGGGATCACATAACTATGGCTACACCTTC. Translating it yields CASSSDVGGRGSHNYGYTF.

V gene TRBV20-1 combines with J gene TRBJ1-5; possible D gene TRBD1, 5 bases. Germline V gene sequence: CDR1 DFQATT, CDR2 SNEGSKA (reference sequence). This CDR3 has 14 amino acids. V lost 5 bases and J lost 0, with 11 bases in between. The chain's CDR3 is CSAPGPNSNQPQHF. The CDR3 bases are TGCAGTGCTCCGGGACCTAATAGCAATCAGCCCCAGCATTTT.

The chain links TRBV7-2 to TRBJ1-6; possibly TRBD1 for D (5 bases). The V end was cut by 2 bases, the J end by 0 bases, with 11 bases between. Germline CDR1 is SGHTA and CDR2 is FQGNSA. The CDR3 is 17 amino acids. The CDR3, as DNA: TGTGCCAGCAGCTTAAAGGGGCAGAGCTCCTATAATTCACCCCTCCACTTT. This encodes CASSLKGQSSYNSPLHF.

This clonotype was seen at least ten times. The chain is built from TRBV9 and TRBJ2-5; 9 bases match TRBD2. The CDR3 runs to 15 residues. The V gene's germline CDR1 is SGDLS and CDR2 YYNGEE. V shed 0 bases, J shed 7 bases, and the junction held 7 bases outside the gene matches. CDR3 in amino acids: CASSVAGSGGGTQYF. The CDR3 region has the DNA TGTGCCAGCAGCGTAGCTGGTAGCGGGGGTGGGACCCAGTACTTC.

This clonotype was picked up many times. The rearrangement links TRBV7-2 to TRBJ2-5; D remains unclear. The length of the CDR3 is 15 residues. CDR1 is SGHTA and CDR2 is FQGNSA in the germline V gene. V shed 5 bases and J shed 5 bases, with 18 bases lying between them. CDR3 DNA: TGTGCCAGCAGCCGCCTCAGGATCCTTTTGGAGACCCAGTACTTC. Its translation: CASSRLRILLETQYF.

The CDR3 spells CASNNPRGSGREETQYF. As DNA, the CDR3 is TGTGCCAGCAACAACCCCAGGGGGAGCGGACGGGAGGAGACCCAGTACTTC. The chain joins TRBV7-6 to TRBJ2-5, with D perhaps TRBD1 (7 bases). The CDR3 is made up of 17 amino acids. V was clipped by 7 bases and J by 5 bases, with 26 bases between them. Germline values: CDR1 SGHVS, CDR2 FNYEAQ.

The chain recombines TRBV7-3 with TRBJ2-1, with D uncertain. Trimming took 4 bases from V and 6 from J, leaving 10 bases between them. The CDR3 has 13 amino acids. CDR1 is SGHTA and CDR2 is FQGTGA in the germline V gene. CDR3 loop: CASSSSESNEQFF. The CDR3 DNA reads TGTGCCAGCAGCTCCTCCGAGAGCAATGAGCAGTTCTTC.